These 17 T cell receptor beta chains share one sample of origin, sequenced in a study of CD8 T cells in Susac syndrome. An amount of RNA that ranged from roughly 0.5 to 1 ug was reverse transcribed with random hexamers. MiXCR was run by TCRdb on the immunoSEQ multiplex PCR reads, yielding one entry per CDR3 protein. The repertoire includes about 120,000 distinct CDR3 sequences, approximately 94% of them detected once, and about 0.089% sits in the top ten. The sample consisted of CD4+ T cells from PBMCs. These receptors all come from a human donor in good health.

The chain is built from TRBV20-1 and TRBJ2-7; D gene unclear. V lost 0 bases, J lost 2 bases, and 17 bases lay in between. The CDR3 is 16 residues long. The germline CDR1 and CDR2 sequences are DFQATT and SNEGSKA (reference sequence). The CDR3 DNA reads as TGCAGTGCTAGAGACCAGACAAGTTTCCCGGCCTACGAGCAGTACTTC. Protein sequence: CSARDQTSFPAYEQYF.

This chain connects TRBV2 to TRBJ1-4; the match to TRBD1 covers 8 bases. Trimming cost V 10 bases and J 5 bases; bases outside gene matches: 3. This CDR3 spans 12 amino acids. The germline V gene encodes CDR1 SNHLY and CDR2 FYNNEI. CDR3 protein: CATSGGNEKLFF. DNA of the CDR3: TGTGCCACCTCAGGGGGCAATGAAAAACTGTTTTTT. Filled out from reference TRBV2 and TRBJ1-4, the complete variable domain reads EPEVTQTPSHQVTQMGQEVILRCVPISNHLYFYWYRQILGQKVEFLVSFYNNEISEKSEIFDDQFSVERPDGSNFTLKIRSTKLEDSAMYFCATSGGNEKLFFGSGTQLSVL.

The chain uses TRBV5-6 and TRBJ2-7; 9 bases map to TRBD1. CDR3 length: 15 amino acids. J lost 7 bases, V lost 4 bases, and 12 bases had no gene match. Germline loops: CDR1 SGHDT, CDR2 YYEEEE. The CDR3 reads CASSIPEQGALEQYF. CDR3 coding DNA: TGTGCCAGCAGCATCCCGGAACAGGGGGCGTTGGAGCAGTACTTC.

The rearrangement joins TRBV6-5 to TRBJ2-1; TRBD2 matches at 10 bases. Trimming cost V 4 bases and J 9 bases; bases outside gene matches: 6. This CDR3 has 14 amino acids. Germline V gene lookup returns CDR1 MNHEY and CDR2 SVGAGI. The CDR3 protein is CASSSASGSLEQFF. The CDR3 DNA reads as TGTGCCAGCAGTTCGGCTAGCGGGAGCCTTGAGCAGTTCTTC.

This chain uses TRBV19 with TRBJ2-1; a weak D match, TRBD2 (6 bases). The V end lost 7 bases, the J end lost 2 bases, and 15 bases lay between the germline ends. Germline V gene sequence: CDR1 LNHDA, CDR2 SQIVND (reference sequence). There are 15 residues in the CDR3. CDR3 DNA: TGTGCCAGTAACCCCTTCTCGGGAGCCTACAATGAGCAGTTCTTC. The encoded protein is CASNPFSGAYNEQFF. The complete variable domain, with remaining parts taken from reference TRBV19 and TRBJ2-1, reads DGGITQSPKYLFRKEGQNVTLSCEQNLNHDAMYWYRQDPGQGLRLIYYSQIVNDFQKGDIAEGYSVSREKKESFPLTVTSAQKNPTAFYLCASNPFSGAYNEQFFGPGTRLTVL.

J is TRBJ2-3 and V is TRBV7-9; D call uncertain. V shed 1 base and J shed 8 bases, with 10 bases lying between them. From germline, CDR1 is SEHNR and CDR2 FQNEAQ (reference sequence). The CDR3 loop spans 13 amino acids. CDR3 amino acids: CASSLDQTVTQYF. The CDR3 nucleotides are TGTGCCAGCAGCTTAGACCAGACGGTTACGCAGTATTTT.

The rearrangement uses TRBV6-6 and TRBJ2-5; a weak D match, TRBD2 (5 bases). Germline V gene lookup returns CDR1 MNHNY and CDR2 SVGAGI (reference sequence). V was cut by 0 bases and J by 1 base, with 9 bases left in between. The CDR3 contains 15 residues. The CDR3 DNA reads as TGTGCCAGCAGTTACTCGTCGGGGTCCCAAGAGACCCAGTACTTC. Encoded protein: CASSYSSGSQETQYF.

CDR3 amino acids: CASSYKETQYF. Written as DNA, the CDR3 is TGTGCCAGCAGTTACAAAGAGACCCAGTACTTC. The chain carries TRBV28 and TRBJ2-5; unclear D gene. Germline CDR1 and CDR2: MDHEN and SYDVKM. There are 11 residues in the CDR3. V lost 4 bases and J 3 bases, leaving 3 bases between the germline ends.

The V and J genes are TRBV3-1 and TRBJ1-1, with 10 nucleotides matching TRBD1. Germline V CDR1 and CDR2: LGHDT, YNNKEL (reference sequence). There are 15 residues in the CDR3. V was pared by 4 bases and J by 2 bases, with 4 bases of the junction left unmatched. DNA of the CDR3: TGTGCCAGCAGCCCACGACAGGGGGCAAACACTGAAGCTTTCTTT. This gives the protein CASSPRQGANTEAFF. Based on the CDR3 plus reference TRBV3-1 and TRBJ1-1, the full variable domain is DTAVSQTPKYLVTQMGNDKSIKCEQNLGHDTMYWYKQDSKKFLKIMFSYNNKELIINETVPNRFSPKSPDKAHLNLHINSLELGDSAVYFCASSPRQGANTEAFFGQGTRLTVV.

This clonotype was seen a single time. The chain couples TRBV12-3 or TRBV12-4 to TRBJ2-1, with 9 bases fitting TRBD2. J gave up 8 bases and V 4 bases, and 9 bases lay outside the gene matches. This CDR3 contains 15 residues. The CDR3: CASSSAGGARYEQFF. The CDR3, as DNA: TGTGCCAGCAGTTCTGCGGGAGGGGCTAGGTATGAGCAGTTCTTC.

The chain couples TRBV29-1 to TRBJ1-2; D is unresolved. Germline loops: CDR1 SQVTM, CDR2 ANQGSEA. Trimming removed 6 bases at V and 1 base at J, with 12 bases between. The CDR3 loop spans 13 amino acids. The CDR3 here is CSVKRDFNYGYTF. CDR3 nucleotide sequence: TGCAGCGTAAAAAGAGATTTTAACTATGGCTACACCTTC.

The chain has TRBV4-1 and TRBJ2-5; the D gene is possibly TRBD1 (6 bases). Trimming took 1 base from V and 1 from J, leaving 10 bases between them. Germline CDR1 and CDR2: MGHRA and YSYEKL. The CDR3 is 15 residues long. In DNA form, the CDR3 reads TGCGCCAGCAGCCAAGTGGGGACACCCCAAGAGACCCAGTACTTC. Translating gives CASSQVGTPQETQYF.

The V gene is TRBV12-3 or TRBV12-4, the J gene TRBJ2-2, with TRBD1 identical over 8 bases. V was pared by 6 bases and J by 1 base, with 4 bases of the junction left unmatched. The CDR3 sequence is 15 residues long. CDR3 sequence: CASRPGTGNTGELFF. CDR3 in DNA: TGTGCCAGCAGACCCGGGACAGGGAACACCGGGGAGCTGTTTTTT.

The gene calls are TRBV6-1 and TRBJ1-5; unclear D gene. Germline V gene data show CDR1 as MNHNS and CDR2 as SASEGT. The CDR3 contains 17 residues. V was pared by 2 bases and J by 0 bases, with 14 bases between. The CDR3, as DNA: TGTGCCAGCAGTGAAATACGTACGGCCTATAGCAATCAGCCCCAGCATTTT. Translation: CASSEIRTAYSNQPQHF.

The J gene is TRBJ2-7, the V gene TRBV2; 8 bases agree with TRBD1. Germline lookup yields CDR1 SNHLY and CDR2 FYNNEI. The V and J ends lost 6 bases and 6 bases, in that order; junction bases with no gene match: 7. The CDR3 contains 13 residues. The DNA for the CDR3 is TGTGCCAGCAGGGGACAGGTCCAGAGCGAGCAGTACTTC. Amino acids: CASRGQVQSEQYF. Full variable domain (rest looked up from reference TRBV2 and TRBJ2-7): EPEVTQTPSHQVTQMGQEVILRCVPISNHLYFYWYRQILGQKVEFLVSFYNNEISEKSEIFDDQFSVERPDGSNFTLKIRSTKLEDSAMYFCASRGQVQSEQYFGPGTRLTVT.

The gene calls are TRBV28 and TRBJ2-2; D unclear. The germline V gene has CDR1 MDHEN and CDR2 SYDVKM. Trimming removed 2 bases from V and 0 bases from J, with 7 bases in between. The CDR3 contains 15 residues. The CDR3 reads CASSLDTANTGELFF. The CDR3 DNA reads TGTGCCAGCAGTTTAGATACGGCGAACACCGGGGAGCTGTTTTTT.

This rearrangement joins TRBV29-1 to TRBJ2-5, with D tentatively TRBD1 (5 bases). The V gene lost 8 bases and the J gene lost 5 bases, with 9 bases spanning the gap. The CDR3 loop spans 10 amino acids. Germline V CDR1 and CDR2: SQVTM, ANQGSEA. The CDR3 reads CSYKGETQYF. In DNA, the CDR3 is TGCAGCTATAAGGGGGAGACCCAGTACTTC.